The 5 T cell receptor beta chains presented below share a single source sample, sequenced in a study of shared clonotypes between healthy human individuals. Method: immunoSEQ multiplex PCR; TCRdb's copy keeps in-frame clones and lacks some. The sample has millions of clones, roughly 92% seen once. Sequencing used naive CD4+ T cells sorted from blood. Documented subset: CD45RA+ positively selected. These receptors were taken from a man aged 18 to 29 in good health.

The chain carries TRBV2 and TRBJ2-7, with D possibly matching TRBD1 (8 bases). The germline gives CDR1 SNHLY, CDR2 FYNNEI. The CDR3 contains 15 residues. V dropped 7 bases and J dropped 3 bases, with 19 bases sitting between them. The chain's CDR3 is CASTTNRGGSYEQYF. CDR3 sequence (DNA): TGTGCCAGCACCACAAACAGGGGGGGAAGCTACGAGCAGTACTTC.

The V gene is TRBV30, the J gene TRBJ2-5; D is perhaps TRBD1 or TRBD2 (5 bases each). The V end was cut by 4 bases, the J end by 5 bases, with 8 bases between. Germline loops: CDR1 GTSNPN, CDR2 SVGIG (reference sequence). The length of the CDR3 is 11 residues. The CDR3 sequence is CAWTGTETQYF. CDR3 bases: TGTGCCTGGACAGGGACGGAGACCCAGTACTTC.

This clone was seen a single time. The V and J genes are TRBV5-5 and TRBJ2-1; D might be TRBD2 (6 bases). The CDR3 sequence is 15 residues long. CDR1 is SGHKS, CDR2 YYEKEE, per germline (reference sequence). V was pared by 0 bases and J by 2 bases, with 9 bases between. CDR3 in DNA: TGTGCCAGCAGCTTGGACGGGACTGCCTACAATGAGCAGTTCTTC. This sequence encodes CASSLDGTAYNEQFF.

The chain joins TRBV10-3 to TRBJ2-5; 7 bases are shared with TRBD2. Germline CDR1 is ENHRY and CDR2 is SYGVKD. The ends lost 10 bases at V and 4 bases at J; junction bases unmatched: 9. The CDR3 has 13 amino acids. CDR3 in DNA: TGTGCCACCAATGCGGGAGTGGGAGAGACCCAGTACTTC. As protein: CATNAGVGETQYF.

This chain connects TRBV5-1 to TRBJ2-6; 9 positions agree with TRBD1. The CDR3 is 17 residues long. Trimming cost V 0 bases and J 2 bases; bases outside gene matches: 3. Germline CDR1 SGHRS, CDR2 YFSETQ. The CDR3 DNA follows: TGCGCCAGCAGCTTGGTGGGGACAGGGACTGGGGCCAACGTCCTGACTTTC. Protein product: CASSLVGTGTGANVLTF.